Shown below are 23 T cell receptor beta chains from a single sample sequenced in a study of early T cells in non-severe SARS-CoV-2 infection. TCRdb reanalysed the 5' RACE reads using MiXCR and keeps one entry per CDR3 protein. This table has some 91,000 distinct CDR3 sequences, around 14% appearing once. The material sequenced was whole blood. The source of these receptors is an adult who was a healthcare worker with PCR-confirmed SARS-CoV-2 infection or an uninfected control (not recorded which).

V and J are TRBV4-2 and TRBJ2-7; D is uncertain. V dropped 0 bases and J dropped 1 base, with 13 bases sitting between them. Germline V gene data show CDR1 as LGHNA and CDR2 as YNFKEQ. The CDR3 spans 16 residues. CDR3 nucleotide sequence: TGTGCCAGCAGCCAAGAGTCGCAACTGTCTTCCTACGAGCAGTACTTC. The encoded protein is CASSQESQLSSYEQYF.

The table lists this clonotype with a few counts. The chain is built from TRBV14 and TRBJ2-1; TRBD2 agrees at 12 bases. From germline, CDR1 is SGHDN and CDR2 FVKESK. With V trimmed by 4 bases and J by 0 bases, 10 bases remained unmatched. The CDR3 contains 19 residues. CDR3 nucleotides: TGTGCCAGCAGCCCACTAGCGGGAGGCAGCCTAAGCTCCTACAATGAGCAGTTCTTC. Amino acids: CASSPLAGGSLSSYNEQFF.

V usage is TRBV6-5 and J usage is TRBJ1-3; perhaps TRBD1 as D (5 bases). Trimming removed 6 bases at V and 7 bases at J, with 13 bases between. Per the germline V gene, CDR1 is MNHEY and CDR2 is SVGAGI. The CDR3 is made up of 13 amino acids. The CDR3 spells CASSPQGRNTIYF. For the CDR3, the DNA is TGTGCCAGCAGCCCGCAGGGACGGAACACCATATATTTT.

This clonotype has a count of ten or more. The chain joins TRBV28 to TRBJ2-7; D is uncertain. The germline CDR1 and CDR2 sequences are MDHEN and SYDVKM. The CDR3 totals 13 residues. The ends were cut back, 5 bases at V and 2 bases at J, with 10 bases in the middle. CDR3 DNA sequence: TGTGCCAGCAGTGCCCACAGCACCTACGAGCAGTACTTC. Translating gives CASSAHSTYEQYF.

This clonotype occurred many times. The gene calls are TRBV6-5 and TRBJ1-5; D is unclear. The V and J ends lost 6 bases and 4 bases respectively, with 10 bases between them. There are 13 residues in the CDR3. The germline V gene encodes CDR1 MNHEY and CDR2 SVGAGI. The DNA for the CDR3 is TGTGCCAGCAGCTATAGGAGGAATCAGCCCCAGCATTTT. Its translation: CASSYRRNQPQHF.

This clonotype was seen only a few times. The chain uses TRBV5-6 and TRBJ2-5; TRBD2 might be the D (5 bases). The CDR3 runs 15 residues. Germline CDR1 and CDR2: SGHDT and YYEEEE. Trimming left V 1 base short and J 5 bases short, with 15 bases between. CDR3 sequence (DNA): TGTGCCAGCAGCTTGTTTGGGAGATCTTCGGAGACCCAGTACTTC. This translates into CASSLFGRSSETQYF.

The J gene is TRBJ2-3, the V gene TRBV6-5; 8 bases match TRBD2. CDR1 is MNHEY, CDR2 SVGAGI, per germline. The V gene end was trimmed by 0 bases and the J gene end by 5 bases; junction bases not matched to a gene: 10. This CDR3 spans 17 amino acids. The CDR3 spells CASSYSTPGRGEDTQYF. The CDR3 DNA sequence: TGTGCCAGCAGTTACTCGACTCCCGGGAGGGGTGAAGATACGCAGTATTTT.

This clonotype was detected ten times or more. This rearrangement joins TRBV2 to TRBJ1-4; D is unclear. This CDR3 comprises 14 residues. CDR1 SNHLY and CDR2 FYNNEI come from the germline V gene. V shed 3 bases and J shed 8 bases, with 13 bases lying between them. The CDR3 DNA sequence: TGTGCCAGCAGTGAGTCCAAGGGTAGAGAAAAACTGTTTTTT. Its protein product is CASSESKGREKLFF.

This rearrangement joins TRBV21-1 to TRBJ2-3; TRBD1 is taken as the D call from the table, unchecked against the DNA. TRBV21-1 is recorded as a pseudogene. The CDR3 spans 13 residues. For the CDR3, the DNA is TGTGCCAGCAGCAACTGGGGGAAGTATACGCAGTATTTT. The encoded protein is CASSNWGKYTQYF.

This clonotype has only a few counts. The V and J genes are TRBV7-9 and TRBJ2-7, with D hard to call. Germline V gene sequence: CDR1 SEHNR, CDR2 FQNEAQ (reference sequence). This CDR3 has 12 amino acids. V was trimmed by 5 bases and J by 0 bases, leaving 5 bases between them. For the CDR3, the DNA is TGTGCCAGCAGCCTCCACTCCTACGAGCAGTACTTC. Encoded protein: CASSLHSYEQYF.

For this clonotype: The junction differs from germline at one of its ends, possibly a read error. J is TRBJ2-1 and V is TRBV9, with D unresolved. The germline V gene encodes CDR1 SGDLS and CDR2 YYNGEE. The CDR3 is made up of 14 amino acids. The CDR3 loop is CASNVLMASNEQFF. The CDR3 nucleotides read TGTGCCAGCAACGTACTCATGGCTTCTAATGAGCAGTTCTTC.

There are a few counts of this clonotype. The gene calls are TRBV28 and TRBJ1-5, with 8 bases fitting TRBD1. Germline values: CDR1 MDHEN, CDR2 SYDVKM. This CDR3 is built from 16 residues. The V gene end was trimmed by 4 bases and the J gene end by 1 base; junction bases not matched to a gene: 6. The chain's CDR3 is CASSSYWTGSNQPQHF. CDR3 sequence (DNA): TGTGCCAGCAGTTCCTACTGGACAGGGAGCAATCAGCCCCAGCATTTT. The full variable domain, with the rest looked up from reference TRBV28 and TRBJ1-5, is DVKVTQSSRYLVKRTGEKVFLECVQDMDHENMFWYRQDPGLGLRLIYFSYDVKMKEKGDIPEGYSVSREKKERFSLILESASTNQTSMYLCASSSYWTGSNQPQHFGDGTRLSIL.

This clonotype was seen ten or more times. The chain joins TRBV3-1 to TRBJ2-5; D gene ambiguous. The CDR3 is 12 amino acids. Deletions cut 4 bases from V and 4 bases from J, with 7 bases between. Germline assignment: CDR1 LGHDT and CDR2 YNNKEL (reference sequence). CDR3 sequence (DNA): TGTGCCAGCAGCCCAGCCCGAGAGACCCAGTACTTC. Its protein product is CASSPARETQYF.

This clonotype was detected only a few times. The J gene is TRBJ2-7, the V gene TRBV30; D is ambiguous. The V end lost 4 bases, the J end lost 3 bases, and 10 bases lay between the germline ends. Germline CDR1 and CDR2: GTSNPN and SVGIG (reference sequence). The CDR3 totals 12 residues. CDR3 region: CAWKQDYYEQYF. Written as DNA, the CDR3 is TGTGCCTGGAAGCAGGATTACTACGAGCAGTACTTC.

This clonotype showed up just a few times. The chain combines TRBV27 with TRBJ2-3, with D uncertain. Germline CDR1 is MNHEY and CDR2 is SMNVEV (reference sequence). The CDR3 spans 13 residues. V lost 5 bases and J 3 bases, leaving 9 bases between the germline ends. CDR3 protein: CASSPRVTDTQYF. In DNA form, the CDR3 reads TGTGCCAGCAGTCCACGGGTTACAGATACGCAGTATTTT.

This clonotype has a handful of counts. V gene TRBV7-8 combines with J gene TRBJ2-4; D gene ambiguous. V was shortened by 0 bases and J by 6 bases, with 6 bases between the two germline ends. Germline CDR1 reads SGHVS; CDR2 reads FQNEAQ. The CDR3 has 13 residues. CDR3 loop: CASSLALGNIQYF. Written as DNA, the CDR3 is TGTGCCAGCAGCTTAGCGCTCGGAAACATTCAGTACTTC.

This clonotype was detected only a few times. This chain connects TRBV29-1 to TRBJ2-7; D uncertain. Trimming removed 0 bases at V and 4 bases at J, with 4 bases between. Germline loops: CDR1 SQVTM, CDR2 ANQGSEA. This CDR3 is 11 amino acids long. CDR3 coding DNA: TGCAGCGTTGAAGATCAATACGAGCAGTACTTC. Residues: CSVEDQYEQYF.

This chain links TRBV5-6 with TRBJ2-2; no clear D. Trimming left V 4 bases short and J 4 bases short, with 14 bases between. CDR3 size: 15 residues. Germline V gene lookup returns CDR1 SGHDT and CDR2 YYEEEE. CDR3 region: CASSQLSVATGELFF. The CDR3 DNA reads TGTGCCAGCAGCCAGCTGAGCGTCGCCACCGGGGAGCTGTTTTTT.

This chain connects TRBV29-1 to TRBJ2-1; 8 positions match TRBD2. The trim removed 4 bases at V and 10 bases at J, leaving 6 bases unmatched. From germline, CDR1 is SQVTM and CDR2 ANQGSEA. CDR3 length equals 12 residues. In DNA, the CDR3 is TGCAGCGTTGCGAGCGGGAGTTGGGAGCAGTTCTTC. Protein: CSVASGSWEQFF.

This clonotype was seen a handful of times. This chain connects TRBV10-2 to TRBJ2-2; 10 positions match TRBD2. Germline V gene sequence: CDR1 WSHSY, CDR2 SAAADI. There are 15 residues in the CDR3. After removal of 7 bases from V and 5 bases from J, the junction contained 7 bases not matched to a gene. The CDR3 protein is CASNVPSGSTGELFF. In DNA form, the CDR3 reads TGCGCCAGCAATGTGCCTAGCGGGAGTACCGGGGAGCTGTTTTTT.

This clonotype was seen only a few times. V is TRBV7-9 and J is TRBJ2-7; 10 nucleotides match TRBD1. The V gene's germline CDR1 is SEHNR and CDR2 FQNEAQ (reference sequence). The CDR3 extends over 16 amino acids. The junction had 11 bases not matched to a gene; V was cut back by 2 bases and J by 7 bases. The CDR3 DNA sequence: TGTGCCAGCAGCTTACTGCGCGGGACAGGGGAAGAGGAGCAGTACTTC. Translated, it gives CASSLLRGTGEEEQYF.

This clonotype was recorded only once. The chain is built from TRBV27 and TRBJ2-7; D unresolved. V shed 5 bases and J shed 4 bases, with 12 bases lying between them. Germline CDR1 and CDR2: MNHEY and SMNVEV (reference sequence). CDR3 length equals 13 residues. The CDR3 sequence is CASSPLLGYEQYF. The CDR3 bases are TGTGCCAGCAGTCCCCTCTTAGGGTACGAGCAGTACTTC.

This rearrangement joins TRBV12-3 or TRBV12-4 to TRBJ2-3; the match to TRBD2 covers 8 bases. This CDR3 comprises 16 residues. Losses at the gene ends were 3 bases for V and 2 bases for J; bases not matched to a gene: 7. The CDR3 DNA reads TGTGCCAGCAGTTTGTCAAGGGGACTAGTCACAGATACGCAGTATTTT. This encodes CASSLSRGLVTDTQYF.